The 32 T cell receptor beta chains presented below share a single source sample, sequenced in a study of T cell repertoires in aging, cancer and after chemotherapy. Rearranged V-D-J TRB sequences were amplified with a mixed TRB-A/B primer pool. MiXCR was run by TCRdb on the multiplex PCR reads, yielding one entry per CDR3 protein. The repertoire holds thousands of distinct CDR3 sequences, with approximately 35% as singletons. The template was genomic DNA from peripheral blood, not RNA. What was sequenced was blood. The receptors derive from a human donor in good health.

The chain recombines TRBV7-9 with TRBJ1-2, with a possible D match to TRBD1 (5 bases). CDR1 and CDR2 (germline): SEHNR, FQNEAQ (reference sequence). V lost 1 base and J 5 bases, leaving 8 bases between the germline ends. CDR3 length equals 13 residues. Here the CDR3 reads CASSLVRAYGYTF. The CDR3 DNA sequence: TGTGCCAGCAGCTTAGTCAGGGCTTATGGCTACACCTTC.

The V and J genes are TRBV29-1 and TRBJ1-4; 7 nucleotides match TRBD1. CDR1 SQVTM and CDR2 ANQGSEA come from the germline V gene. The J segment lost 5 bases and the V segment lost 7 bases, leaving 7 bases of the junction unmatched. The CDR3 contains 13 residues. CDR3 coding DNA: TGCAGCGCCTTGACAGGGAAGAATGAAAAACTGTTTTTT. This translates into CSALTGKNEKLFF.

This clonotype has a single count. A much more abundant neighbour one base away suggests this may be a read error. V usage is TRBV29-1 and J usage is TRBJ1-1, with D perhaps matching TRBD1 (5 bases). The CDR3 is 13 amino acids. CDR1 and CDR2 (germline): SQVTM, ANQGSEA. V lost 6 bases, J lost 2 bases, and 13 bases lay in between. The CDR3 region is CSVARQSNTEAFF. CDR3 DNA: TGCAGCGTGGCCAGACAGAGCAACACTGAAGCTTTCTTT. Looking up the rest from reference TRBV29-1 and TRBJ1-1 gives the full variable domain: SAVISQKPSRDICQRGTSLTIQCQVDSQVTMMFWYRQQPGQSLTLIATANQGSEATYESGFVIDKFPISRPNLTFSTLTVSNMSPEDSSIYLCSVARQSNTEAFFGQGTRLTVV.

This sequence joins TRBV19 and TRBJ2-7; TRBD2 matches at 14 bases. This CDR3 region has 17 residues. CDR1 is LNHDA, CDR2 SQIVND, per germline (reference sequence). The V and J ends lost 3 bases and 3 bases, in that order; junction bases with no gene match: 7. CDR3 sequence (DNA): TGTGCCAGTAGTATCGGAGGACTAGCGGGAGGTCTCTACGAGCAGTACTTC. Amino acid sequence: CASSIGGLAGGLYEQYF.

This clonotype is termed medium-sized. The chain combines TRBV15 with TRBJ2-3; D is unresolved. This CDR3 region has 11 residues. Trimming left V 2 bases short and J 5 bases short, with 2 bases between. Germline V CDR1 and CDR2: LNHNV, YYDKDF (reference sequence). CDR3 DNA sequence: TGTGCCACCAGCAGACTAGATACGCAGTATTTT. Translating it yields CATSRLDTQYF.

This clonotype turned up a few times. V gene TRBV6-6 combines with J gene TRBJ2-5; 9 bases map to TRBD2. The CDR3 has 17 amino acids. Unmatched junction bases numbered 18, after V lost 6 bases and J lost 7 bases. Looked up from germline, CDR1 is MNHNY and CDR2 is SVGAGI (reference sequence). This chain's CDR3 is CASSSPPAGGVFRTQYF. CDR3 sequence (DNA): TGTGCCAGCAGCTCCCCCCCAGCGGGAGGTGTGTTTAGGACCCAGTACTTC.

The chain has TRBV29-1 and TRBJ2-6; D is ambiguous. Germline V CDR1 and CDR2: SQVTM, ANQGSEA. This CDR3 region has 12 residues. Trimming pared 6 bases from V and 10 bases from J, leaving 13 bases between. The CDR3 region is CSVGSGVNVLTF. In DNA form, the CDR3 reads TGCAGCGTGGGCTCTGGGGTTAACGTCCTGACTTTC.

This clonotype has just a few counts. The chain links TRBV6-5 to TRBJ2-5; 8 nucleotides line up with TRBD1. V lost 4 bases to trimming and J lost 1 base; unmatched junction nucleotides: 5. Germline V gives CDR1 MNHEY, CDR2 SVGAGI. The CDR3 extends over 15 amino acids. The CDR3 DNA reads TGTGCCAGCAGTTGGACAGGGTTGGGCCAAGAGACCCAGTACTTC. It yields the protein CASSWTGLGQETQYF.

This chain connects TRBV7-9 to TRBJ2-5; TRBD1 agrees at 7 bases. V lost 5 bases and J lost 4; bases outside the gene matches: 4. The CDR3 length is 13 residues. Germline V CDR1 and CDR2: SEHNR, FQNEAQ (reference sequence). CDR3 amino acids: CASSRTGGETQYF. The DNA of the CDR3 is TGTGCCAGCAGCCGGACAGGAGGAGAGACCCAGTACTTC. The full variable domain, in which reference TRBV7-9 and TRBJ2-5 provide the parts outside the CDR3, is DTGVSQNPRHKITKRGQNVTFRCDPISEHNRLYWYRQTLGQGPEFLTYFQNEAQLEKSRLLSDRFSAERPKGSFSTLEIQRTEQGDSAMYLCASSRTGGETQYFGPGTRLLVL.

About this clonotype itself: A clone one base away is much larger, so this may be a read error. The rearrangement links TRBV5-6 to TRBJ2-5; 11 nucleotides match TRBD2. The CDR3 loop spans 15 amino acids. Germline V gives CDR1 SGHDT, CDR2 YYEEEE. V trimming: 8 bases; J trimming: 0 bases; junction bases outside the gene matches: 6. CDR3 in DNA: TGTGCCAGTAGTGTGACTAGCGGGAACCAAGAGACCCAGTACTTC. It codes for CASSVTSGNQETQYF.

About this clonotype itself: Since a much larger clone is just one base distant, this may be a read error. This chain uses TRBV6-5 with TRBJ2-3; TRBD2 might be the D (6 bases). Germline V CDR1 and CDR2: MNHEY, SVGAGI. The CDR3 covers 15 residues. The V end was cut by 4 bases, the J end by 4 bases, with 15 bases between. The CDR3 DNA sequence: TGTGCCAGCAGTTCACAGCTAGCGAGGCCAGATACGCAGTATTTT. The encoded protein is CASSSQLARPDTQYF.

Turning to this clonotype: At one boundary the junction diverges from the germline segment, which might be a read error. The chain couples TRBV6-2 or TRBV6-3 to TRBJ2-4, with 12 bases fitting TRBD1. Germline CDR1 reads MNHEY; CDR2 reads SVGEGT. The CDR3 is made up of 12 amino acids. Written as DNA, the CDR3 is TGTGCCAGCAGTTACGGGACAGGGGGCAAGGACTTC. Protein: CASSYGTGGKDF.

The chain combines TRBV7-6 with TRBJ2-7, with 13 positions matching TRBD2. V lost 7 bases to trimming and J lost 4 bases; unmatched junction nucleotides: 13. CDR3 size: 17 residues. The germline gives CDR1 SGHVS, CDR2 FNYEAQ. This CDR3 reads CASTRTSGRPELYEQYF. In DNA, the CDR3 is TGTGCCAGCACCCGGACTAGCGGGAGACCCGAACTTTACGAGCAGTACTTC.

This clonotype appeared a single time. The chain employs TRBV7-3 and TRBJ1-2; 7 nucleotides match TRBD1. Trimming removed 6 bases from V and 8 bases from J; junction bases left unmatched: 12. Germline V gene lookup returns CDR1 SGHTA and CDR2 FQGTGA. The CDR3 is 14 residues long. This chain's CDR3 is CASSPNLQGEGYTF. DNA for the CDR3: TGTGCCAGCAGTCCGAATCTCCAGGGGGAAGGCTACACCTTC. Based on the CDR3 plus reference TRBV7-3 and TRBJ1-2, the full variable domain is GAGVSQTPSNKVTEKGKYVELRCDPISGHTALYWYRQSLGQGPEFLIYFQGTGAADDSGLPNDRFFAVRPEGSVSTLKIQRTERGDSAVYLCASSPNLQGEGYTFGSGTRLTVV.

This clonotype was picked up a small number of times. The chain has TRBV6-2 or TRBV6-3 and TRBJ2-1; 8 bases map to TRBD2. J was trimmed by 7 bases and V by 5 bases; bases with no gene match: 10. Germline loops: CDR1 MNHEY, CDR2 SVGEGT. The CDR3 spans 15 residues. In nucleotides, the CDR3 is TGTGCCAGCAGTATCTACCGGGGGGGCGGGAATGAGCAGTTCTTC. This sequence encodes CASSIYRGGGNEQFF.

This clonotype was seen a handful of times. The chain links TRBV27 to TRBJ2-2, with no clear D. The CDR3 is made up of 12 amino acids. Trimming shortened V by 5 bases and J by 7 bases, and 8 bases separated the two germline ends. Germline assignment: CDR1 MNHEY and CDR2 SMNVEV (reference sequence). The CDR3 protein is CASSVVYGELFF. For the CDR3, the DNA is TGTGCCAGCAGTGTAGTCTACGGGGAGCTGTTTTTT.

Details on this clonotype: A much bigger clone sits one base away, suggesting this may be a read error. As the CDR3 is not closed by the conserved phenylalanine or tryptophan, this likely results from a read error. The V call is TRBV19, the J call TRBJ2-3; D is unclear. The germline V gene encodes CDR1 LNHDA and CDR2 SQIVND (reference sequence). This CDR3 has 15 residues. Trimming took off 4 bases at V and 0 bases at J, with 11 bases between the two ends. The CDR3 DNA is TGTGCCAGTAGTACCACCGGGTATAGCACAGATACGCAGTATTAT. It yields the protein CASSTTGYSTDTQYY.

This clonotype has a single count. The junction and the germline gene differ at one end; a read error may be behind it. J is TRBJ2-1 and V is TRBV5-3, with 7 nucleotides matching TRBD2. TRBV5-3 belongs to the ORF category, with a function that is uncertain. The CDR3 loop spans 15 amino acids. The CDR3 protein is CASSAISSGNNEQFF. The CDR3, as DNA: TGCGCCAGCAGCGCTATTTCTAGCGGAAACAATGAGCAGTTCTTC.

By share of the sample, this clonotype is medium-sized. This rearrangement joins TRBV6-5 to TRBJ2-5; 8 bases fit TRBD2. Germline V lookup: CDR1 MNHEY, CDR2 SVGAGI. The J segment lost 0 bases and the V segment lost 2 bases, leaving 8 bases of the junction unmatched. The CDR3 covers 17 residues. The CDR3 region is CASSYQGVAGNQETQYF. The CDR3 DNA reads as TGTGCCAGCAGTTACCAGGGAGTAGCGGGGAACCAAGAGACCCAGTACTTC.

This clonotype was observed a few times. The chain has TRBV6-5 and TRBJ2-2, with TRBD1 identical over 7 bases. The CDR3 runs to 18 residues. The germline gives CDR1 MNHEY, CDR2 SVGAGI. Germline trimming cut 3 bases from V and 1 base from J; bases unmatched to any gene: 11. For the CDR3, the DNA is TGTGCCAGCAGTTATGCCCCTGGGTCAGGGGGGAACACCGGGGAGCTGTTTTTT. Protein product: CASSYAPGSGGNTGELFF.

This chain links TRBV12-3 or TRBV12-4 with TRBJ2-7, with 11 bases identical to TRBD1. The CDR3 extends over 14 amino acids. V shed 4 bases, J shed 2 bases, and the junction held 1 base outside the gene matches. CDR3 DNA: TGTGCCAGCAGTTGGGGACAGGGGGCCTACGAGCAGTACTTC. This sequence encodes CASSWGQGAYEQYF.

The sample holds a few counts of this clonotype. This chain's CDR3 is CSVAGLAGSSSYNEQFF. CDR3 DNA: TGCAGCGTCGCCGGACTAGCGGGATCCAGCTCCTACAATGAGCAGTTCTTC. J is TRBJ2-1 and V is TRBV29-1; 12 bases are shared with TRBD2. The CDR3 sequence is 17 residues long. CDR1 SQVTM and CDR2 ANQGSEA come from the germline V gene. Trimming took 6 bases from V and 0 from J; bases not matched to a gene: 9.

The sample holds a few counts of this clonotype. This rearrangement joins TRBV15 to TRBJ2-4; tentatively, D is TRBD1 (5 bases). Between the trimmed V and J ends, which lost 3 bases and 11 bases, there was a span of 11 bases. Germline CDR1 is LNHNV and CDR2 is YYDKDF (reference sequence). This CDR3 spans 12 amino acids. The CDR3 nucleotides are TGTGCCACCAGCAGGGACATACAGCTTCAGTACTTC. Translating it yields CATSRDIQLQYF.

The gene calls are TRBV6-1 and TRBJ2-3; TRBD1 agrees at 12 bases. Germline V lookup: CDR1 MNHNS, CDR2 SASEGT. The CDR3 has 15 amino acids. Trimming cost V 4 bases and J 4 bases; bases outside gene matches: 3. In nucleotides, the CDR3 is TGTGCCAGCAGTGTTAGGGACAGGGGGCCAGATACGCAGTATTTT. This gives the protein CASSVRDRGPDTQYF.

This chain joins TRBV5-6 and TRBJ1-3, with a possible D match to TRBD1 (6 bases). The CDR3 length is 14 residues. Trimming took 3 bases from V and 4 from J, leaving 11 bases between them. The germline V gene has CDR1 SGHDT and CDR2 YYEEEE. CDR3 DNA: TGTGCCAGCAGCTCCCCGGGACAAGGAAACACCATATATTTT. Its protein product is CASSSPGQGNTIYF. The full variable domain, with the rest looked up from reference TRBV5-6 and TRBJ1-3, is DAGVTQSPTHLIKTRGQQVTLRCSPKSGHDTVSWYQQALGQGPQFIFQYYEEEERQRGNFPDRFSGHQFPNYSSELNVNALLLGDSALYLCASSSPGQGNTIYFGEGSWLTVV.

The rearrangement uses TRBV7-2 and TRBJ2-3; D gene uncertain. Trimming cost V 1 base and J 3 bases, with 8 bases left between them. This CDR3 is 14 amino acids long. In germline, CDR1 is SGHTA, CDR2 FQGNSA. The chain's CDR3 is CASSLGYGTDTQYF. In DNA, the CDR3 is TGTGCCAGCAGCTTAGGCTACGGTACAGATACGCAGTATTTT.

Only a few counts were recorded for this clonotype. The V call is TRBV11-2, the J call TRBJ2-5; D is unresolved. The CDR3 covers 11 residues. The germline gives CDR1 SGHAT, CDR2 FQNNGV. V was shortened by 10 bases and J by 8 bases, with 14 bases between the two germline ends. The CDR3 DNA is TGTGCCACAGCGATCAGCAGAACCCAGTACTTC. It specifies CATAISRTQYF. Filled out from reference TRBV11-2 and TRBJ2-5, the complete variable domain reads EAGVAQSPRYKIIEKRQSVAFWCNPISGHATLYWYQQILGQGPKLLIQFQNNGVVDDSQLPKDRFSAERLKGVDSTLKIQPAKLEDSAVYLCATAISRTQYFGPGTRLLVL.

V is TRBV10-3 and J is TRBJ2-3; 11 nucleotides align to TRBD2. J was trimmed by 5 bases and V by 2 bases; bases with no gene match: 0. CDR3 size: 14 residues. Germline V CDR1 and CDR2: ENHRY, SYGVKD. CDR3 region: CAISETSGRDTQYF. DNA for the CDR3: TGTGCCATCAGTGAGACTAGCGGGAGAGATACGCAGTATTTT.

This clonotype was detected once. V usage is TRBV27 and J usage is TRBJ2-3; tentatively, D is TRBD2 (6 bases). V gave up 1 base and J gave up 1 base, with 18 bases separating them. The length of the CDR3 is 18 residues. CDR1 MNHEY and CDR2 SMNVEV come from the germline V gene (reference sequence). CDR3 sequence reads: CASSLFTGTRYRTDTQYF. CDR3 nucleotides: TGTGCCAGCAGTTTATTTACCGGGACTCGATATCGCACAGATACGCAGTATTTT.

The rearrangement uses TRBV7-9 and TRBJ1-3; D not resolved. V lost 6 bases, J lost 4 bases, and 16 bases lay in between. The CDR3 consists of 15 residues. CDR1 is SEHNR and CDR2 is FQNEAQ in the germline V gene (reference sequence). CDR3: CASRPNIRKGNTIYF. The DNA of the CDR3 is TGTGCCAGCAGGCCTAACATTCGAAAAGGAAACACCATATATTTT.

This clonotype was counted between two and nine times. The genes are TRBV12-3 or TRBV12-4 and TRBJ2-2, with 8 bases lining up with TRBD2. V was pared by 5 bases and J by 5 bases, with 10 bases of the junction left unmatched. This CDR3 region has 16 residues. The CDR3 protein is CASSPTGTRGTGELFF. CDR3 sequence (DNA): TGTGCCAGCAGTCCTACCGGGACTAGAGGGACCGGGGAGCTGTTTTTT.

V and J are TRBV11-1 and TRBJ2-5, with 9 nucleotides matching TRBD2. The CDR3 extends over 14 amino acids. The germline gives CDR1 SGHAT, CDR2 FQDESV (reference sequence). J lost 1 base, V lost 8 bases, and 5 bases had no gene match. CDR3 loop: CASAAGGFQETQYF. The CDR3 region has the DNA TGTGCCAGCGCAGCGGGGGGCTTCCAAGAGACCCAGTACTTC.